The following is a T cell receptor beta chain sequence with its context. This specimen belongs to a study of cytomegalovirus exposure and HLA in healthy donors. This CDR3 has 13 amino acids. Germline values: CDR1 LNHDA, CDR2 SQIVND (reference sequence). PCR used 60 Vbeta primers and 13 Jbeta primers. Profiled with immunoSEQ multiplex PCR; TCRdb holds only in-frame clones, not every one. The data hold some 130,000 clones, with 65% to 80% observed a single time. This TCR was sampled from a human donor in good health. The sequencing sample was made of PBMCs. This chain links TRBV19 with TRBJ2-5; D unclear. The J call may not be correct, given that the DNA end is closer to TRBJ2-7. CDR3 bases: TGTGCCAGTAGTGAATCCTTACCCTACGAGCAGTACTTC. It translates to CASSESLPYEQYF.